This T cell receptor (beta chain) is drawn from a study of spatial heterogeneity in lung cancer (dated by TCRdb to between 2018 and 2021). Some background on the complete study: Beta-chain transcripts were consistently detected in greater numbers than alpha-chain transcripts, which likely reflected higher beta-chain transcript abundance. Nonsynonymous mutation counts, determined by whole-exome sequencing of tumor tissue, were related to features of the TCR repertoire. In non-small cell lung cancer, the study quantitatively compared TCR alpha and beta repertoires across several tumor regions, matched nontumor lung, and blood. Both alpha and beta chains were TCR-sequenced in approximately 220 tumor regions, around 65 matched nontumor lung samples and approximately 50 PBMC samples obtained at surgery. In the raw uncorrected reads, each unique combination of TCR and UMI appeared more than ten times on average. Broad study findings and their caveats: Confirming at a functional level the hypothesis that regional TCRs recognize regional mutations was considered to require additional single-cell paired TCR alpha and beta sequencing. Ubiquitous expanded tumor TCRs were detected in blood more often at tumor resection than at routine follow-up.

As concerns this clonotype: The target of this receptor is not known. It has no much larger one-base neighbor in the sample; base qualities were not kept.

Receptor libraries were prepared by 5' RACE. The data were produced on a NextSeq 500. To allow correction of PCR and sequencing errors, the TCR library protocol tagged every TCR cDNA molecule with a unique molecular identifier. In the paper's pipeline: TCR identification, UMI-based error correction and CDR3 extraction were performed with Decombinator tools. Expanded TCRs were defined as those above a frequency of 2 per 1,000, corresponding to the top 1% of the tumor frequency distribution. Renyi diversity was computed with the R vegan package after each repertoire had been subsampled 100 times to 5,000 TCRs. CDR3 similarity networks were constructed using string-kernel similarity of amino acid triplets, with links drawn between CDR3s whose pairwise similarity was above 0.82. TCRdb trimmed the raw reads at Q25, called clones with MiXCR and kept productive beta chains. Merged by CDR3 protein, the rows form single entries marked with the most common genes and DNA. TCRdb assigned the V and J calls; the authors' analysis was not used. The sample table lists around 50,000 distinct CDR3 sequences, around 7.6% of them with a count of one. Roughly an eighth of the sample comes from the top ten.

The meaning of the sample's time point label: sample taken at primary tumor resection. Whole RNA extracted from tumor and nontumor lung tissue, or from cryopreserved PBMC samples, was used for TCR sequencing without cell sorting. The donors were about 65 patients from the lung TRACERx cohort who had early-stage, untreated non-small cell lung cancer. Only patients for whom sufficient RNA was available from at least two tumor regions were selected for TCR sequencing. Including the terminal cysteine and phenylalanine, the CDR3 comprises 15 residues. The kept DNA is CDR3 alone, 45 bases in frame from the first base. Sequences SGHTA (CDR1) and FQGNSA (CDR2) are obtained from the germline V gene. Trimming removed 1 base from V and 9 bases from J, leaving 13 bases between the germline ends.

This sequence uses TRBV7-2 and TRBJ1-6; matching of 5 bases hints at TRBD1 as the D gene. This specimen was PBMCs, taken at surgery. The sequence came from a female donor with early-stage non-small cell lung cancer. At the DNA level, the sequence is TGTGCCAGCAGCTTAGAGGGACCGGCGGTTTCACCCCTCCACTTT. It specifies CASSLEGPAVSPLHF.